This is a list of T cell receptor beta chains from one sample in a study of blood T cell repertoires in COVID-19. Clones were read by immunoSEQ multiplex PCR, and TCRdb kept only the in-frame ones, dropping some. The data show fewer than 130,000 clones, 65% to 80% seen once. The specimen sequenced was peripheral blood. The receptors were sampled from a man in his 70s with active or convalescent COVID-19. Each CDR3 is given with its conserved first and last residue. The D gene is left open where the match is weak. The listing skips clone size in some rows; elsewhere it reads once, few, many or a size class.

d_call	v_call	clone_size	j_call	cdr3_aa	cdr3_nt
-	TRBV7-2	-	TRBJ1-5	CASSPSFNSNQPQHF	TGTGCCAGCAGCCCCTCCTTTAATAGCAATCAGCCCCAGCATTTT
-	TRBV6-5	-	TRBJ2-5	CASSYSKAREETQYF	TGTGCCAGCAGTTACTCGAAGGCTAGAGAAGAGACCCAGTACTTC
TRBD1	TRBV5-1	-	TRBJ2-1	CASSLSPGQGGGEQFF	TGCGCCAGCAGCTTGTCCCCGGGACAGGGAGGTGGTGAGCAGTTCTTC
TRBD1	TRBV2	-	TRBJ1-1	CASRGTGRDTEAFF	TGTGCCAGCAGGGGGACAGGAAGGGACACTGAAGCTTTCTTT
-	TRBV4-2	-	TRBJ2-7	CASSLLGKGYEQYF	TGTGCCAGCAGCCTACTAGGCAAGGGCTACGAGCAGTACTTC
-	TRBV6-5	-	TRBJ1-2	CASSHQSLYGYTF	TGTGCCAGCAGTCATCAGTCACTATATGGCTACACCTTC
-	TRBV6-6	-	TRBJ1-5	CASSYSGGEQPQHF	TGTGCCAGCAGTTACTCGGGGGGAGAACAGCCCCAGCATTTT
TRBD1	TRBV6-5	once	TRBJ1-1	CASRDRGGEAFF	TGTGCCAGCAGAGACAGGGGGGGTGAAGCTTTCTTT
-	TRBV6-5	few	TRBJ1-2	CASSYSGHYYGYTF	TGTGCCAGCAGTTACTCGGGCCATTACTATGGCTACACCTTC
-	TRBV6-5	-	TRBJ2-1	CASRPDSRSSNEQFF	TGTGCCAGCCGCCCGGACTCCCGATCGAGTAATGAGCAGTTCTTC
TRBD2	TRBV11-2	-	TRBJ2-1	CASSRRLAGGGSYNEQFF	TGTGCCAGCAGCCGACGACTAGCGGGGGGAGGCTCCTACAATGAGCAGTTCTTC
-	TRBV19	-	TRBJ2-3	CASRASDTDTQYF	TGTGCCAGTAGGGCCTCAGACACAGATACGCAGTATTTT
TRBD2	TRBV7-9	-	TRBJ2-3	CASSFRDYVPDTQYF	TGTGCCAGCAGTTTTCGGGACTATGTCCCAGATACGCAGTATTTT
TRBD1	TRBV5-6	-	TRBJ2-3	CASSDRTGNTDTQYF	TGTGCCAGCAGCGATCGGACAGGGAACACAGATACGCAGTATTTT
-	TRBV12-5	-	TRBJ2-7	CASGLSSGFEQYF	TGTGCTAGTGGTTTATCCTCAGGGTTCGAGCAGTACTTC
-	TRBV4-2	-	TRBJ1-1	CASSQGGSNTEAFF	TGTGCCAGCAGCCAAGGGGGCAGTAACACTGAAGCTTTCTTT
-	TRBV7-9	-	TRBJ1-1	CASRGSRSEGAEAFF	TGTGCCAGCAGGGGAAGCAGGAGCGAGGGGGCTGAAGCTTTCTTT
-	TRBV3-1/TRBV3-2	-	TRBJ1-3	CASSHSRGNTIYF	TGTGCCAGCAGCCATAGTCGGGGAAACACCATATATTTT
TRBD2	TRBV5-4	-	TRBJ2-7	CASSLAGTNTRREQYF	TGTGCCAGCAGCCTGGCTGGGACTAACACCCGGAGGGAGCAGTACTTC
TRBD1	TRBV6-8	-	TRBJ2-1	CASSSGTGVCNEQFF	TGTGCCAGCAGTTCCGGGACAGGGGTTTGCAATGAGCAGTTCTTC
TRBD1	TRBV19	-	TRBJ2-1	CASSGPGQGSYNEQFF	TGTGCCAGTAGTGGCCCGGGACAGGGCTCCTACAATGAGCAGTTCTTC
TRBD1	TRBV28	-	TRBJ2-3	CASKTGGVGTDTQYF	TGTGCCAGCAAGACAGGGGGTGTGGGCACAGATACGCAGTATTTT
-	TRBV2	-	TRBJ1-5	CASSGPGAGQPQHF	TGTGCCAGCAGCGGTCCAGGGGCAGGTCAGCCCCAGCATTTT
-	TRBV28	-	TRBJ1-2	CASSTPGGGPYGYTF	TGTGCCAGCAGTACCCCAGGAGGAGGGCCCTATGGCTACACCTTC
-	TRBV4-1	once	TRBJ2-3	CASSQGVLSGSTDTQYF	TGCGCCAGCAGCCAAGGGGTCCTTAGCGGATCCACAGATACGCAGTATTTT
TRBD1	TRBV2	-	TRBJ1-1	CACRDSPMNTEAFF	TGTGCCTGCCGGGACAGTCCTATGAACACTGAAGCTTTCTTT
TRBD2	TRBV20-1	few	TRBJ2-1	CSASRAGQNNEQFF	TGCAGTGCTAGTCGAGCGGGGCAAAACAATGAGCAGTTCTTC
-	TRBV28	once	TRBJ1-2	CASSLWQNYGYTF	TGTGCCAGCAGTTTGTGGCAGAACTATGGCTACACCTTC
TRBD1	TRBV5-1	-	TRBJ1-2	CASSLTGAWGYTF	TGCGCCAGCAGCTTAACAGGGGCCTGGGGCTACACCTTC
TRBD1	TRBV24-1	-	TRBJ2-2	CATRDQEGRDRVAGELFF	TGTGCCACCAGGGACCAAGAGGGACGGGACAGGGTCGCCGGGGAGCTGTTTTTT
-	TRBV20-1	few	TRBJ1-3	CSASFGGTAIYF	TGCAGTGCTAGTTTCGGGGGGACGGCCATATATTTT
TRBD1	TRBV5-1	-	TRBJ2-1	CASSRNSQGVGDEQFF	TGCGCCAGCAGCAGAAACTCACAGGGGGTGGGCGATGAGCAGTTCTTC
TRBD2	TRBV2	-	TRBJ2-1	CASSETRAGEKVF	TGTGCCAGCAGTGAAACTCGGGCGGGGGAGAAGGTCTTC
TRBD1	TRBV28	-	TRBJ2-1	CASRSQRDSYYNEQFF	TGTGCCAGCAGGTCACAACGGGACAGCTACTACAATGAGCAGTTCTTC
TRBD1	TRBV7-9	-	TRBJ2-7	CASSLLTGAYEQYF	TGTGCCAGCAGCCTATTGACAGGGGCCTACGAGCAGTACTTC
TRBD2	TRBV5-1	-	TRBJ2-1	CASSLLAGVVYNEQFF	TGCGCCAGCAGCTTACTAGCGGGAGTGGTATACAATGAGCAGTTCTTC
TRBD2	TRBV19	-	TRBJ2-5	CASSMAGGQGETQYF	TGTGCCAGTAGTATGGCGGGGGGGCAGGGGGAGACCCAGTACTTC
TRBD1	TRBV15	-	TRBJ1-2	CATSRPGQGFGYTF	TGTGCCACCAGCAGACCGGGACAGGGTTTTGGCTACACCTTC
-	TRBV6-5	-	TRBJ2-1	CASSLPTGNNEQFF	TGTGCCAGCAGCTTACCCACAGGGAACAATGAGCAGTTCTTC
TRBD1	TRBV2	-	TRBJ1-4	CADRDRDEKLFF	TGTGCCGACCGGGACAGGGATGAAAAACTGTTTTTT
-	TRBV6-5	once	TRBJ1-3	CASEAFSGNTIYF	TGTGCCAGCGAGGCGTTCTCTGGAAACACCATATATTTT
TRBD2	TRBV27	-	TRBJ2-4	CASSWTSLQNIQYF	TGTGCCAGCAGTTGGACTAGCCTCCAAAACATTCAGTACTTC